This T cell receptor (beta chain) is from a study of T-cell memory formation after mild COVID-19. V shed 4 bases, J shed 4 bases, and the junction held 10 bases outside the gene matches. This CDR3 region has 15 residues. The V gene's germline CDR1 is SGHRS and CDR2 YFSETQ. Each CDR3 protein is one row after TCRdb ran MiXCR on the 5' RACE reads. The profile shows around 300,000 distinct CDR3 sequences, about an eighth of them singletons. In regard to this clonotype: Its antigen is not known.

Findings and limits, study-wide: Clones shrinking between day 15 and 85 showed a balanced CD4/CD8 split, and those that grew later tilted toward CD4+.

The genes are TRBV5-1 and TRBJ1-2, with TRBD1 matching 7 bases. The TCR comes from a man in his late teens or twenties who had mild COVID-19 (a few samples of this study predate the infection). Cell type and time point are not known. Specimen: PBMCs or a T cell subset sorted from them (not recorded which). CDR3 sequence: CASSETGVLGYGYTF. In nucleotides, the CDR3 is TGCGCCAGCAGCGAAACAGGGGTCCTTGGCTATGGCTACACCTTC.